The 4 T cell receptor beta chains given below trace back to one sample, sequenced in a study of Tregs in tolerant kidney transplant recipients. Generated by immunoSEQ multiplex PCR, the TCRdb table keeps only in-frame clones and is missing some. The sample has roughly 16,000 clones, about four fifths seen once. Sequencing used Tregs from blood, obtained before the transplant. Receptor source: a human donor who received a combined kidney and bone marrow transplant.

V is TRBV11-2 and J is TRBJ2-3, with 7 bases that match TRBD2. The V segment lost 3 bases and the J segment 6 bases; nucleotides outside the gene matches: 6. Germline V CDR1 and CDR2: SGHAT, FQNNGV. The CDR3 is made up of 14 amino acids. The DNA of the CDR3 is TGTGCCAGCAGCTTGACGGCGGGGGTGGATACGCAGTATTTT. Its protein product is CASSLTAGVDTQYF.

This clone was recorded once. CDR3 DNA sequence: TGTGCCAGCAGTGGGGGACAGGGTATCGGAGAGACCCAGTACTTC. Translating gives CASSGGQGIGETQYF. The chain recombines TRBV27 with TRBJ2-5; TRBD1 matches 9 bases. V lost 5 bases, J lost 4 bases, and 8 bases stayed unmatched. The CDR3 sequence is 15 residues long. The germline gives CDR1 MNHEY, CDR2 SMNVEV (reference sequence).

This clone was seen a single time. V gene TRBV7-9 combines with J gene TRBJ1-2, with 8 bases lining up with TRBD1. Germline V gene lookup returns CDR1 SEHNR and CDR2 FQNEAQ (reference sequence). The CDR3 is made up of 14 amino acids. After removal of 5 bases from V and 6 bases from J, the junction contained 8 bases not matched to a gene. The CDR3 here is CASSKAGGGNGYTF. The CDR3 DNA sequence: TGTGCCAGCAGCAAAGCAGGGGGCGGAAATGGCTACACCTTC.

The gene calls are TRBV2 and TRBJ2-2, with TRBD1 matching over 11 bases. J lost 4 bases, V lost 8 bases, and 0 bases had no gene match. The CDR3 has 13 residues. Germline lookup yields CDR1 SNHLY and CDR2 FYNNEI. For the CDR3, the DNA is TGTGCCAGCGGGACAGGGGGCACCGGGGAGCTGTTTTTT. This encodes CASGTGGTGELFF.